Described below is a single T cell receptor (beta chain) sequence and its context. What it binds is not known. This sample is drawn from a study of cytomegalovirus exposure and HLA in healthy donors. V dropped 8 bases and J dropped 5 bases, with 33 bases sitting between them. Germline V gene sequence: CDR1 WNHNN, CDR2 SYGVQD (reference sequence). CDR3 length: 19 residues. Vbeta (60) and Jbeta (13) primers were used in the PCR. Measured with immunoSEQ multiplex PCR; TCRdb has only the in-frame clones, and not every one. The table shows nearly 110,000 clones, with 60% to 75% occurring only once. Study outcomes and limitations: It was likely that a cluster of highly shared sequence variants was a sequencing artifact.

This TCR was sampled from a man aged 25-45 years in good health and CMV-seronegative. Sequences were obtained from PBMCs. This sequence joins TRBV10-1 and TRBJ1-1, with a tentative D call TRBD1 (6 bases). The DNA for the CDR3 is TGCGCCAGCCGTATCTCCGAGAAGTGGGGAAGTACAGGGAAGACTGAAGCTTTCTTT. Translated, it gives CASRISEKWGSTGKTEAFF.